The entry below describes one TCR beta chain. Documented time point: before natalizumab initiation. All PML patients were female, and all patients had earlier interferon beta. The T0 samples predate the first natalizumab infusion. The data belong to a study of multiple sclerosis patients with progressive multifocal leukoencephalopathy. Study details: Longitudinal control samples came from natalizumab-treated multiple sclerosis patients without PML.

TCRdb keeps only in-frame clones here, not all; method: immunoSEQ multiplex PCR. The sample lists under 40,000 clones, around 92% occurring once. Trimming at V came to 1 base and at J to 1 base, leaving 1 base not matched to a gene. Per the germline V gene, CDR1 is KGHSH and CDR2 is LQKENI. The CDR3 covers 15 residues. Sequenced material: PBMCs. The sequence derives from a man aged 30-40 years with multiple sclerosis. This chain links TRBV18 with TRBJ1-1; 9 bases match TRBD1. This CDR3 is CASSPRTGANTEAFF. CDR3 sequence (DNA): TGTGCCAGCTCACCACGGACAGGGGCGAACACTGAAGCTTTCTTT.